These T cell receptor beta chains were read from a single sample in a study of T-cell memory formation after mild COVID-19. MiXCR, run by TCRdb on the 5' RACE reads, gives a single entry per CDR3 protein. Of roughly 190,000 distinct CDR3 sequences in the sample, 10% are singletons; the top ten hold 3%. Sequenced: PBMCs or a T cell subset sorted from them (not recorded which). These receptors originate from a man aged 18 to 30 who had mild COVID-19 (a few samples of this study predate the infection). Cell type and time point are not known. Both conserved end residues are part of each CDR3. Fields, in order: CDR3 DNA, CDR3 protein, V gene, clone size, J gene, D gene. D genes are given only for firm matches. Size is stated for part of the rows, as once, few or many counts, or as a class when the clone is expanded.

CDR3 DNA: TGTGCCAGCAGCGTAGGCGCAGGGAGCTCCTACGAGCAGTACTTC
CDR3 protein: CASSVGAGSSYEQYF
V gene: TRBV9
clone size: -
J gene: TRBJ2-7
D gene: -

CDR3 DNA: TGTGCCAGCAGCTTGGGGGGCCCGGGGGAGACCCAGTACTTC
CDR3 protein: CASSLGGPGETQYF
V gene: TRBV7-8
clone size: few
J gene: TRBJ2-5
D gene: -

CDR3 DNA: TGTGCCAGCAGCCCTACAATTCCCCGGGAGCTGTTTTTT
CDR3 protein: CASSPTIPRELFF
V gene: TRBV28
clone size: few
J gene: TRBJ2-2
D gene: -

CDR3 DNA: TGTGCCAGCTCACCCCAGGAAGAGACCCAGTACTTC
CDR3 protein: CASSPQEETQYF
V gene: TRBV18
clone size: -
J gene: TRBJ2-5
D gene: -

CDR3 DNA: TGCGCCAGCAGCCTAGAACAGGGGGGGCTTGGTGAAGCTTTCTTT
CDR3 protein: CASSLEQGGLGEAFF
V gene: TRBV4-3
clone size: few
J gene: TRBJ1-1
D gene: TRBD1

CDR3 DNA: TGTGCCAGCACCATGCGGGCCCCACAAGAGACCCAGTACTTC
CDR3 protein: CASTMRAPQETQYF
V gene: TRBV6-2/TRBV6-3
clone size: few
J gene: TRBJ2-5
D gene: -

CDR3 DNA: TGTGCCAGCAGCTTAGCGGGGCGCCTCGCCGGGGAGCAGTTCTTC
CDR3 protein: CASSLAGRLAGEQFF
V gene: TRBV7-6
clone size: once
J gene: TRBJ2-1
D gene: -

CDR3 DNA: TGTGCCAGCAGCCCCCACGGGGAATGGAAGGATACGCAGTATTTT
CDR3 protein: CASSPHGEWKDTQYF
V gene: TRBV7-3
clone size: few
J gene: TRBJ2-3
D gene: -

CDR3 DNA: TGTGCCAGCAGCTTAGTACACAATGAGCAGTTCTTC
CDR3 protein: CASSLVHNEQFF
V gene: TRBV7-2
clone size: many
J gene: TRBJ2-1
D gene: -

CDR3 DNA: TGTGCCAGCATAAGAGGGGGGGGGCACAATGAGCAGTTCTTC
CDR3 protein: CASIRGGGHNEQFF
V gene: TRBV6-2/TRBV6-3
clone size: few
J gene: TRBJ2-1
D gene: -

CDR3 DNA: TGCGCCAGCAGCCAGTTAACAGGGGACTCCTACAATGAGCAGTTCTTC
CDR3 protein: CASSQLTGDSYNEQFF
V gene: TRBV4-3
clone size: -
J gene: TRBJ2-1
D gene: TRBD1

CDR3 DNA: TGTGCCAGTAGTAGCCCCGGGGGGCTGACGCAGTATTTT
CDR3 protein: CASSSPGGLTQYF
V gene: TRBV19
clone size: -
J gene: TRBJ2-3
D gene: -

CDR3 DNA: TGTGCCAGCAGCCCCGCTTCGGCAGATACGCAGTATTTT
CDR3 protein: CASSPASADTQYF
V gene: TRBV7-3
clone size: -
J gene: TRBJ2-3
D gene: -

CDR3 DNA: TGTGCCAGCAGCCGCCAGCCCTTCTCTGGAAACACCATATATTTT
CDR3 protein: CASSRQPFSGNTIYF
V gene: TRBV13
clone size: -
J gene: TRBJ1-3
D gene: -

CDR3 DNA: TGTGCCAGCAGTTACTCGACGAAAGGCTACACCTTC
CDR3 protein: CASSYSTKGYTF
V gene: TRBV6-2/TRBV6-3
clone size: -
J gene: TRBJ1-2
D gene: -

CDR3 DNA: TGTGCCAGCAGCGTAGCTGCGGGGATTGGTTCTGGCCAAGAGACCCAGTACTTC
CDR3 protein: CASSVAAGIGSGQETQYF
V gene: TRBV9
clone size: few
J gene: TRBJ2-5
D gene: -